Given below is one T cell receptor (beta chain) in context. Its antigen is not identified. This record comes from a study of T cell repertoires in cytomegalovirus infection. TCRdb reprocessed the reads via MiXCR and lists one record per CDR3 protein. This table has a few hundred thousand distinct CDR3 sequences, roughly 43% appearing once. In germline, CDR1 is SGHDT, CDR2 YYEEEE. The CDR3 consists of 15 residues. Deletions cut 3 bases from V and 3 bases from J, with 16 bases between. The receptor was derived from a human donor in good health (CMV status not recorded). Some clones in this sample may be carry-over from other donors' samples. This chain joins TRBV5-6 and TRBJ2-7; tentative D call: TRBD1 (5 bases). The sequencing used cultured PBMCs, collected from culture after CMV antigen stimulation. The CDR3 nucleotides are TGTGCCAGCAGCTCTCCCCCCCAGGGTGGCTACGAGCAGTACTTC. It yields the protein CASSSPPQGGYEQYF.